A selection of T cell receptor beta chains follows, all from one sample in a study of blood T cell repertoires in COVID-19. Method: immunoSEQ multiplex PCR; TCRdb's copy keeps in-frame clones and lacks some. Here the sample spans under 200,000 clones, more than 75% being singletons. The specimen was PBMCs or T cells enriched from blood (not recorded which). The receptors here all came from a woman between 50 and 59 years old who had recovered from COVID-19. Each CDR3 is given with its conserved first and last residue. D genes are given only for firm matches. Size is stated for part of the rows, as once, few or many counts, or as a class when the clone is expanded.

j_gene: TRBJ2-7; v_gene: TRBV5-5; abundance: .; d_gene: .; CDR3aa: CASSLVDSRTYEQYF
j_gene: TRBJ1-2; v_gene: TRBV5-5; abundance: .; d_gene: .; CDR3aa: CASSPQQGHYGYTF
j_gene: TRBJ2-2; v_gene: TRBV5-6; abundance: .; d_gene: .; CDR3aa: CASSQGTLANTGELFF
j_gene: TRBJ2-3; v_gene: TRBV7-2; abundance: .; d_gene: .; CDR3aa: CASSLGQRGTDTQYF
j_gene: TRBJ1-6; v_gene: TRBV6-5; abundance: .; d_gene: .; CDR3aa: CASSYSNRVQSPLHF
j_gene: TRBJ1-1; v_gene: TRBV2; abundance: .; d_gene: .; CDR3aa: CASREEGMTEAFF
j_gene: TRBJ1-5; v_gene: TRBV30; abundance: .; d_gene: .; CDR3aa: CASAQGPNQPQHF
j_gene: TRBJ2-7; v_gene: TRBV19; abundance: .; d_gene: TRBD2; CDR3aa: CASGAGGISYEQYF
j_gene: TRBJ2-1; v_gene: TRBV6-1; abundance: .; d_gene: .; CDR3aa: CASSEVDSNEQFF
j_gene: TRBJ2-2; v_gene: TRBV4-2; abundance: .; d_gene: TRBD2; CDR3aa: CASSQDSWGGGELFF
j_gene: TRBJ2-2; v_gene: TRBV30; abundance: .; d_gene: .; CDR3aa: CAWSFDRLKELFF
j_gene: TRBJ2-2; v_gene: TRBV6-2/TRBV6-3; abundance: .; d_gene: .; CDR3aa: CASSTITYLQGTGELFF
j_gene: TRBJ1-2; v_gene: TRBV4-3; abundance: .; d_gene: .; CDR3aa: CASSQEIGGIYGYTF
j_gene: TRBJ1-3; v_gene: TRBV18; abundance: .; d_gene: .; CDR3aa: CASSPMGVSGNTIYF
j_gene: TRBJ2-1; v_gene: TRBV30; abundance: .; d_gene: .; CDR3aa: CAGSRDSYNEQFF
j_gene: TRBJ1-4; v_gene: TRBV18; abundance: .; d_gene: TRBD1; CDR3aa: CASSPGQGKNEKLFF
j_gene: TRBJ2-1; v_gene: TRBV11-3; abundance: .; d_gene: TRBD2; CDR3aa: CASSFRSGTAYNEQFF
j_gene: TRBJ2-7; v_gene: TRBV19; abundance: .; d_gene: .; CDR3aa: CASRGNGALTYEQYF
j_gene: TRBJ1-6; v_gene: TRBV2; abundance: .; d_gene: .; CDR3aa: CASREDGRRNSPLHF
j_gene: TRBJ1-2; v_gene: TRBV6-5; abundance: once; d_gene: .; CDR3aa: CASSLFQESLHGYTF
j_gene: TRBJ1-1; v_gene: TRBV4-1; abundance: .; d_gene: .; CDR3aa: CASSQESPQPPEAFF
j_gene: TRBJ2-6; v_gene: TRBV5-1; abundance: .; d_gene: TRBD1; CDR3aa: CASSLAQGAWTLVSGANVLTF
j_gene: TRBJ2-7; v_gene: TRBV28; abundance: once; d_gene: TRBD1; CDR3aa: CASSPQRDRAREQYF
j_gene: TRBJ2-1; v_gene: TRBV30; abundance: .; d_gene: .; CDR3aa: CAWSDREQFF
j_gene: TRBJ2-1; v_gene: TRBV19; abundance: .; d_gene: .; CDR3aa: CASSSTPGTEMGNEQFF
j_gene: TRBJ1-2; v_gene: TRBV6-2/TRBV6-3; abundance: few; d_gene: TRBD1; CDR3aa: CASSLQDRGGYGYTF
j_gene: TRBJ2-7; v_gene: TRBV7-9; abundance: .; d_gene: .; CDR3aa: CASSLVRGYEQYF
j_gene: TRBJ2-1; v_gene: TRBV5-1; abundance: .; d_gene: .; CDR3aa: CASSTRTEQFF
j_gene: TRBJ2-1; v_gene: TRBV7-3; abundance: .; d_gene: TRBD2; CDR3aa: CASSYTAGKMHEQFF
j_gene: TRBJ2-1; v_gene: TRBV29-1; abundance: .; d_gene: .; CDR3aa: CSVAGLLAGGRFF
j_gene: TRBJ2-5; v_gene: TRBV4-1; abundance: .; d_gene: TRBD2; CDR3aa: CASSQGLAGGHGQETQYF
j_gene: TRBJ1-1; v_gene: TRBV7-2; abundance: .; d_gene: TRBD1; CDR3aa: CASSPDRGLGRTEAFF
j_gene: TRBJ2-6; v_gene: TRBV6-5; abundance: .; d_gene: .; CDR3aa: CASSYFQGSGANVLTF
j_gene: TRBJ2-2; v_gene: TRBV7-9; abundance: .; d_gene: .; CDR3aa: CASSPDGGPGELFF
j_gene: TRBJ2-7; v_gene: TRBV29-1; abundance: .; d_gene: .; CDR3aa: CSVGYVGRGSHGITYEQYF
j_gene: TRBJ1-3; v_gene: TRBV3-1/TRBV3-2; abundance: .; d_gene: .; CDR3aa: CASSLLGGGSGNTIYF
j_gene: TRBJ2-1; v_gene: TRBV4-3; abundance: .; d_gene: .; CDR3aa: CASSQRAAGPNEQFF
j_gene: TRBJ2-7; v_gene: TRBV18; abundance: .; d_gene: TRBD2; CDR3aa: CASSLAGNEQYF
j_gene: TRBJ1-1; v_gene: TRBV7-8; abundance: .; d_gene: .; CDR3aa: CASSPVDKQNTEAFF
j_gene: TRBJ2-1; v_gene: TRBV9; abundance: .; d_gene: .; CDR3aa: CASSVDPTTYNEQFF
j_gene: TRBJ2-1; v_gene: TRBV11-3; abundance: .; d_gene: TRBD1; CDR3aa: CASSLGQGIYNEQFF
j_gene: TRBJ2-3; v_gene: TRBV4-1; abundance: .; d_gene: TRBD2; CDR3aa: CASSLKPGGAEDTQYF
j_gene: TRBJ2-1; v_gene: TRBV4-2; abundance: .; d_gene: TRBD2; CDR3aa: CASSQEGLAGYNEQFF
j_gene: TRBJ1-2; v_gene: TRBV30; abundance: .; d_gene: .; CDR3aa: CAWSLGQNYGYTF